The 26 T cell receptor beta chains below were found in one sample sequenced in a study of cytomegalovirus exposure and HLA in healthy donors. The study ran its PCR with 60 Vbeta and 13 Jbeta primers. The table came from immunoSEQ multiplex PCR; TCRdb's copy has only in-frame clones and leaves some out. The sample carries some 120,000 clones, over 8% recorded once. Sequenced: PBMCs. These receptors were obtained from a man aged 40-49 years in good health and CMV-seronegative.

The CDR3 sequence: CASSLNPSAGRPYEQYF. Here the CDR3 DNA reads TGCGCCAGCAGCCTAAACCCATCCGCGGGACGCCCCTACGAGCAGTACTTC. V gene TRBV4-1 combines with J gene TRBJ2-7; D perhaps matches TRBD2 (6 bases). The germline V gene encodes CDR1 MGHRA and CDR2 YSYEKL. Trimming pared 4 bases from V and 2 bases from J, leaving 21 bases between. This CDR3 comprises 17 residues.

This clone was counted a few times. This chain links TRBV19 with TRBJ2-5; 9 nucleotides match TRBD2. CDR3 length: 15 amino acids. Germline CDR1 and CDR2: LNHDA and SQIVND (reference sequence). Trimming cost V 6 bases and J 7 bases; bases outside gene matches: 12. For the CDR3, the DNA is TGTGCCAGTAGGGGAGTTAGCGGGGGCCACGGGACCCAGTACTTC. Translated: CASRGVSGGHGTQYF.

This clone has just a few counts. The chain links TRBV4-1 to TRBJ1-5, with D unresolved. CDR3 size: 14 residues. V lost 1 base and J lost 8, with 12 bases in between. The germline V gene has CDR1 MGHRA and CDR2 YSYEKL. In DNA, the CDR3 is TGCGCCAGCAGCCAAGCTCCGGGCGGGGAGCCCCAGCATTTT. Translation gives CASSQAPGGEPQHF.

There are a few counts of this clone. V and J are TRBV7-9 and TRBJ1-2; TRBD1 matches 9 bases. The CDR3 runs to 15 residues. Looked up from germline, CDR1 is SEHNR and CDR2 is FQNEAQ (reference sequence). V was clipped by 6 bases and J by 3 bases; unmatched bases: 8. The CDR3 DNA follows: TGTGCCAGCAGAGCCGGGACAGGGCCTTACTATGGCTACACCTTC. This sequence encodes CASRAGTGPYYGYTF. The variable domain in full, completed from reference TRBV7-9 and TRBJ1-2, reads DTGVSQNPRHKITKRGQNVTFRCDPISEHNRLYWYRQTLGQGPEFLTYFQNEAQLEKSRLLSDRFSAERPKGSFSTLEIQRTEQGDSAMYLCASRAGTGPYYGYTFGSGTRLTVV.

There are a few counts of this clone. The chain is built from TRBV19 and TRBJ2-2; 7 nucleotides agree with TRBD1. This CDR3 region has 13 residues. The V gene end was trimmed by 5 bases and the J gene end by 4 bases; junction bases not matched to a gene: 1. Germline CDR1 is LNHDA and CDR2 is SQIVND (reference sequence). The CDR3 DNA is TGTGCCAGTAGTTACAGGGGCACCGGGGAGCTGTTTTTT. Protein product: CASSYRGTGELFF.

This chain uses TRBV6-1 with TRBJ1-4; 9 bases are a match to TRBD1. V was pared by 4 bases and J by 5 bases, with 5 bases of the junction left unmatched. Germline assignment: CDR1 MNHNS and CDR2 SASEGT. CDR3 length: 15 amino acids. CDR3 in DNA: TGTGCCAGCAGTGCCCCCGGGACAGGGAATGAAAAACTGTTTTTT. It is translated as CASSAPGTGNEKLFF.

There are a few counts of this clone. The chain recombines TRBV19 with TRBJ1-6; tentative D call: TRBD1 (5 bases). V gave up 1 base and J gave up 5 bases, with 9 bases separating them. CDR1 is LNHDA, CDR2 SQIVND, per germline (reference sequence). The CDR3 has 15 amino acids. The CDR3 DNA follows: TGTGCCAGTAGTATAGCAGGGCCAAATAATTCACCCCTCCACTTT. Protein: CASSIAGPNNSPLHF. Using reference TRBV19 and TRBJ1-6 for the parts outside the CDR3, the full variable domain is DGGITQSPKYLFRKEGQNVTLSCEQNLNHDAMYWYRQDPGQGLRLIYYSQIVNDFQKGDIAEGYSVSREKKESFPLTVTSAQKNPTAFYLCASSIAGPNNSPLHFGNGTRLTVT.

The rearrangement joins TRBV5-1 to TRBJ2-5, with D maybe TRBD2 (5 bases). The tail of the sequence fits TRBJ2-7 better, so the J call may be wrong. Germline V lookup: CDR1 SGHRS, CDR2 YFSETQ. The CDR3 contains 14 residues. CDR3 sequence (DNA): TGCGCCAGCAGCTCAGACTATAGCTCCTACGAGCAGTACTTC. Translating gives CASSSDYSSYEQYF.

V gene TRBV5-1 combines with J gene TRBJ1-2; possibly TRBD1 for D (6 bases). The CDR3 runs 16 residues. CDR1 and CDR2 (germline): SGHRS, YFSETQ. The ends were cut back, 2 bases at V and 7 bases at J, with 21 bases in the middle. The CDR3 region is CASSFVQGPQDCGYTF. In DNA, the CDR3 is TGCGCCAGCAGCTTCGTTCAGGGGCCTCAAGACTGTGGCTACACCTTC.

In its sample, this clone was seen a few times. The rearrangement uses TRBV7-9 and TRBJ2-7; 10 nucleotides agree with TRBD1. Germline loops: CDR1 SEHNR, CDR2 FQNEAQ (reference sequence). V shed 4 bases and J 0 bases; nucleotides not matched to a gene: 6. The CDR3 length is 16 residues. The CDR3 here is CASSSGQGLSSYEQYF. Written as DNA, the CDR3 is TGTGCCAGCAGCTCGGGACAGGGGTTATCCTCCTACGAGCAGTACTTC.

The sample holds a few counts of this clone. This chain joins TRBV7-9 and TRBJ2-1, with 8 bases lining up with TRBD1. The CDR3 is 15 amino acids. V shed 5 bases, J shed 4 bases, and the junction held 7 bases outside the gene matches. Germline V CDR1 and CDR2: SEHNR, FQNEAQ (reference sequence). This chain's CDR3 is CASSTRDRIYNEQFF. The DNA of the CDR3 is TGTGCCAGCAGCACCCGGGACAGGATTTACAATGAGCAGTTCTTC.

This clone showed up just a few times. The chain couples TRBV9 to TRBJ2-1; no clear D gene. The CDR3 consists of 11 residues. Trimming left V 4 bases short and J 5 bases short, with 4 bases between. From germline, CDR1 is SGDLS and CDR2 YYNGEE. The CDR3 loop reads CASSTNNEQFF. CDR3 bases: TGTGCCAGCAGCACAAACAATGAGCAGTTCTTC.

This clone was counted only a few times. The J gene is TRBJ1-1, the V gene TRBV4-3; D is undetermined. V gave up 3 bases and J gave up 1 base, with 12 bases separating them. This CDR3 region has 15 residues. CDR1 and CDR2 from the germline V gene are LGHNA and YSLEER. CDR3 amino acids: CASSHSQRGNTEAFF. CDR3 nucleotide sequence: TGCGCCAGCAGCCATAGTCAGAGAGGGAACACTGAAGCTTTCTTT.

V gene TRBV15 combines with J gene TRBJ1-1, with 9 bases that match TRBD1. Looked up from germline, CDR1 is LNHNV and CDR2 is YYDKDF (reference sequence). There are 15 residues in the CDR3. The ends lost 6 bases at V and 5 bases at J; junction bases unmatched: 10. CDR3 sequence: CATRSPHRGQTEAFF. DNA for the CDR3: TGTGCCACCAGATCCCCCCACAGGGGGCAAACTGAAGCTTTCTTT.

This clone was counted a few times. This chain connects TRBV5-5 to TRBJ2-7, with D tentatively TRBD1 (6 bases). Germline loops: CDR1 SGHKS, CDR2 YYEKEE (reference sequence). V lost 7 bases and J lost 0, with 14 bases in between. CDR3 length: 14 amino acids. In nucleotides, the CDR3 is TGTGCCAGCCGACTCCGGGACAACTCCTACGAGCAGTACTTC. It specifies CASRLRDNSYEQYF.

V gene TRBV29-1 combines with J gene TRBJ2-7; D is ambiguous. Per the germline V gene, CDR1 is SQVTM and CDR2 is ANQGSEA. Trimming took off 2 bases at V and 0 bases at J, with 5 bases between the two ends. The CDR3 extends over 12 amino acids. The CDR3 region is CSVETVSYEQYF. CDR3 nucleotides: TGCAGCGTTGAAACAGTCTCCTACGAGCAGTACTTC.

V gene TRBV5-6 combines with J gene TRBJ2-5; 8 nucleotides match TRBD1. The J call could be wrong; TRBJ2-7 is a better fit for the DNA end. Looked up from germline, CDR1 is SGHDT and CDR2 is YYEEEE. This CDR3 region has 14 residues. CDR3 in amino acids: CASSWGTGDYEQYF. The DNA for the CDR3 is TGTGCCAGCAGCTGGGGGACAGGAGATTACGAGCAGTACTTC.

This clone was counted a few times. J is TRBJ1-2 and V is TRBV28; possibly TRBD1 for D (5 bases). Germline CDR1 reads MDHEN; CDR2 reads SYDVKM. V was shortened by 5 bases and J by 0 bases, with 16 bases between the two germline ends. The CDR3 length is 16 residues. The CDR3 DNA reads TGTGCCAGCAGTCCCGGGGGGGTCCTAGCTAACTATGGCTACACCTTC. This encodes CASSPGGVLANYGYTF.

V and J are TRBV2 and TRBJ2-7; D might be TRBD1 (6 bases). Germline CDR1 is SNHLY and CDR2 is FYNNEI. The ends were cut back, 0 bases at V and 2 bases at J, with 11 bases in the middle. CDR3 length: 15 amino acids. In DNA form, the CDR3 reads TGTGCCAGCAGTGAAGCAGCGGCAGGGGCCTACGAGCAGTACTTC. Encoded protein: CASSEAAAGAYEQYF. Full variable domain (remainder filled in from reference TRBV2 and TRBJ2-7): EPEVTQTPSHQVTQMGQEVILRCVPISNHLYFYWYRQILGQKVEFLVSFYNNEISEKSEIFDDQFSVERPDGSNFTLKIRSTKLEDSAMYFCASSEAAAGAYEQYFGPGTRLTVT.

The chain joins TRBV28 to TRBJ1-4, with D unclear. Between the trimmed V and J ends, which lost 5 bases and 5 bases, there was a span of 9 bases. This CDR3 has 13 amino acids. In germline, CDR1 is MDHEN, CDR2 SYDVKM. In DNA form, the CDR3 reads TGTGCCAGCAGTCTTTCGGGAAATGAAAAACTGTTTTTT. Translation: CASSLSGNEKLFF.

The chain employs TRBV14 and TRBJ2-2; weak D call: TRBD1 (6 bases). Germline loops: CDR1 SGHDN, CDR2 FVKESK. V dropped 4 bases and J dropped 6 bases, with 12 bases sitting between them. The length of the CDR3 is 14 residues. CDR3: CASSRLQGAGELFF. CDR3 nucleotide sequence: TGTGCCAGCAGCCGATTACAGGGCGCCGGGGAGCTGTTTTTT.

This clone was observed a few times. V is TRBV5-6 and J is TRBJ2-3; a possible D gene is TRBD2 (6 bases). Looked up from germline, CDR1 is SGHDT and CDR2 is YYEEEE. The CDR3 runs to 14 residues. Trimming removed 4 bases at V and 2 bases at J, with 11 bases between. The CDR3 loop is CASSRAGSTDTQYF. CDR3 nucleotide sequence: TGTGCCAGCAGCCGGGCGGGGTCCACAGATACGCAGTATTTT.

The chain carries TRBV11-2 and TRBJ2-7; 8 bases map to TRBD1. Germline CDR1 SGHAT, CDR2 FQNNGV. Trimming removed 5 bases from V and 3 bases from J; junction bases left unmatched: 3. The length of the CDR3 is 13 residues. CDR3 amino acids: CASSKTGGYEQYF. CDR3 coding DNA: TGTGCCAGCAGCAAAACAGGGGGCTACGAGCAGTACTTC.

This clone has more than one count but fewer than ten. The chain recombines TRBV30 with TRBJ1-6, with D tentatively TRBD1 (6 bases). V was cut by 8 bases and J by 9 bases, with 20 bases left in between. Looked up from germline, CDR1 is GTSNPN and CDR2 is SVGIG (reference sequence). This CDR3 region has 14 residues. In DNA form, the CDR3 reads TGTGCCGGGGGCCAGGGAAATTGGGTTTCACCCCTCCACTTT. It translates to CAGGQGNWVSPLHF. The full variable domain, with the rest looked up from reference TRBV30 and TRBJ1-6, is SQTIHQWPATLVQPVGSPLSLECTVEGTSNPNLYWYRQAAGRGLQLLFYSVGIGQISSEVPQNLSASRPQDRQFILSSKKLLLSDSGFYLCAGGQGNWVSPLHFGNGTRLTVT.

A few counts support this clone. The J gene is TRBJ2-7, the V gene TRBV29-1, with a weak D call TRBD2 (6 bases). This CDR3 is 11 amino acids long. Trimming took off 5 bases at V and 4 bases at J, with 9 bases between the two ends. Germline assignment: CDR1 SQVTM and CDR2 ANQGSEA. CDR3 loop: CSVLSGYEQYF. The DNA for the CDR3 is TGCAGCGTTCTTAGCGGTTACGAGCAGTACTTC.

The CDR3 reads CASSHRTSGLDTQYF. For the CDR3, the DNA is TGTGCCAGCAGCCATCGAACTAGCGGGTTAGATACGCAGTATTTT. The chain combines TRBV14 with TRBJ2-3; 9 positions match TRBD2. Germline trimming cut 3 bases from V and 5 bases from J; bases unmatched to any gene: 6. This CDR3 is built from 15 residues. Germline V gives CDR1 SGHDN, CDR2 FVKESK.